Here is one T cell receptor (beta chain) with its context. Germline CDR1 SGHRS, CDR2 YFSETQ. The length of the CDR3 is 14 residues. Trimming shortened V by 1 base and J by 3 bases, and 10 bases separated the two germline ends. Some clones are missing from TCRdb's copy, which holds only in-frame ones; the method was immunoSEQ multiplex PCR. The profile shows 150,000 or so clones, 90% to 95% of them singletons. The sample belongs to a study of control samples from healthy donors and cancer patients. The V call is TRBV5-1, the J call TRBJ1-2; tentatively, D is TRBD1 (6 bases). The receptor was derived from a man between 60 and 75 years old with colorectal cancer. Sequences were obtained from PBMCs. For the CDR3, the DNA is TGCGCCAGCAGCTTGACAGGGATGGACTATGGCTACACCTTC. Its protein product is CASSLTGMDYGYTF. Supplemented by reference TRBV5-1 and TRBJ1-2, the full variable domain reads KAGVTQTPRYLIKTRGQQVTLSCSPISGHRSVSWYQQTPGQGLQFLFEYFSETQRNKGNFPGRFSGRQFSNSRSEMNVSTLELGDSALYLCASSLTGMDYGYTFGSGTRLTVV.